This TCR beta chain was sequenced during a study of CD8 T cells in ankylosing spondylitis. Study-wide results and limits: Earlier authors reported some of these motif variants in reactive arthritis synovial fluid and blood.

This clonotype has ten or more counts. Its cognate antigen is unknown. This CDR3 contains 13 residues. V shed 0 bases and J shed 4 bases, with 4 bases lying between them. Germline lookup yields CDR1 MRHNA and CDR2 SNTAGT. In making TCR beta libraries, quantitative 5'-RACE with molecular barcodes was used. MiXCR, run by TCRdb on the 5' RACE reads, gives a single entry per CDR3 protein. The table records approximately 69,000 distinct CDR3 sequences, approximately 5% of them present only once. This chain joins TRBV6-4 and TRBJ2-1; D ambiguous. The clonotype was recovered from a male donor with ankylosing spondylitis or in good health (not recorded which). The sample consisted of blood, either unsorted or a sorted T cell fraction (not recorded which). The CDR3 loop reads CASSDSGYNEQFF. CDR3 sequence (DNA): TGTGCCAGCAGTGACTCAGGGTACAATGAGCAGTTCTTC.